This T cell receptor beta chain stems from a study of CD8 T cells in ankylosing spondylitis. This clonotype was detected many times. CDR3 size: 17 residues. V was clipped by 3 bases and J by 9 bases; unmatched bases: 12. Per the germline V gene, CDR1 is LGHNA and CDR2 is YNFKEQ. Each CDR3 protein gets one entry after TCRdb re-called the 5' RACE reads with MiXCR. The data contain over 200,000 distinct CDR3 sequences, roughly a tenth of them singletons. Input material: blood, either unsorted or a sorted T cell fraction (not recorded which). The receptor was derived from a male donor with ankylosing spondylitis or in good health (not recorded which). The rearrangement links TRBV4-2 to TRBJ2-1; 12 bases are shared with TRBD2. Here the CDR3 reads CASSQEETSGGFSEQFF. The CDR3 coding sequence is TGTGCCAGCAGCCAGGAGGAGACTAGCGGGGGTTTCAGTGAGCAGTTCTTC.